This T cell receptor (beta chain) was retrieved from a study of T cells in Graves' hyperthyroidism and ophthalmopathy. Whole-study findings and limits: Prediction of ophthalmopathy progression came a median roughly 6.4 months pre-onset.

Each patient was aged 18 to 65 and had newly diagnosed hyperthyroidism of under 2 months' duration. This clonotype was detected ten times or more. What it recognizes is unknown. RNA transcripts were the template for amplifying TCR beta CDR3 regions. RT-PCR in the first round (using the HTBI primer set) targeted the TCR CDR3. TCRdb recomputed calls from the multiplex PCR reads with MiXCR, one row per CDR3 protein. The sample lists just over 550,000 distinct CDR3 sequences, around 46% occurring once. Sequenced input: peripheral blood or thyroid tissue (not recorded which). This TCR was recovered from a woman between 18 and 29 years old with Graves' hyperthyroidism.

The CDR3 bases are TGTGCCAGCAGCGGGGGGCTTGAGAGGGACGAGCAGTACTTC. This encodes CASSGGLERDEQYF. The V call is TRBV9, the J call TRBJ2-7, with a weak D call TRBD1 (6 bases). The CDR3 contains 14 residues. Trimming shortened V by 3 bases and J by 5 bases, and 15 bases separated the two germline ends. CDR1 SGDLS and CDR2 YYNGEE come from the germline V gene. Drawing the rest from reference TRBV9 and TRBJ2-7, the complete variable domain is DSGVTQTPKHLITATGQRVTLRCSPRSGDLSVYWYQQSLDQGLQFLIQYYNGEERAKGNILERFSAQQFPDLHSELNLSSLELGDSALYFCASSGGLERDEQYFGPGTRLTVT.